What follows describes a single TCR beta chain. This specimen comes from a study of OX40 agonist ivuxolimab in advanced cancers. The CDR3 spans 16 residues. Libraries were prepared by immunoSEQ multiplex PCR; TCRdb keeps only in-frame clonotypes and omits some of them. The sample shows 35,000 to 45,000 clones, over 70% of them seen only once. The gene calls are TRBV12-2 and TRBJ2-3; the D segment call TRBD2 is taken from the table without a DNA check. TRBV12-2 is listed as a pseudogene. This TCR was recovered from an adult with an advanced solid tumor such as melanoma, head and neck, liver or kidney cancer. This material consisted of CD4+ or CD8+ T cells sorted from blood, taken in a trial of the OX40 agonist ivuxolimab. The chain's CDR3 is CASRFGICGGEDTQYF. The CDR3 DNA sequence: TGTGCAAGTCGCTTCGGTATTTGCGGGGGTGAAGATACGCAGTATTTT.